These 30 T cell receptor beta chains share one sample of origin, sequenced in a study of human T cells and chemical hapten exposure. TCRdb called the RACE reads again in MiXCR, with one record for every CDR3 protein. The sample gives about 81,000 distinct CDR3 sequences, 10% of which show up once; 2% to 2.5% is in the top ten. Specified time point: patch test 2, 6 weeks after DPC sensitization. Treatment specified: therapeutic diphenylcyclopropenone sensitization with weekly scalp DPC. The sequencing here drew on whole blood, taken in connection with sensitization to the hapten diphenylcyclopropenone (DPC). The origin of the receptors is a woman between 25 and 40 years old with alopecia areata. Some clones in this sample may be carry-over from other donors' samples.

There are many counts of this clonotype. The chain recombines TRBV2 with TRBJ2-5; 7 bases align to TRBD1. The CDR3 covers 15 residues. With 7 bases clipped from V and 0 bases from J, the junction kept 8 bases outside the gene matches. Germline CDR1 is SNHLY and CDR2 is FYNNEI. The CDR3 DNA reads TGTGCCAGCAAACGGGACAGCTTAAACCAAGAGACCCAGTACTTC. Translating it yields CASKRDSLNQETQYF.

This sequence joins TRBV28 and TRBJ1-3, with 8 bases identical to TRBD1. V shed 6 bases and J 4 bases; nucleotides not matched to a gene: 8. The CDR3 is 15 amino acids. Germline assignment: CDR1 MDHEN and CDR2 SYDVKM. The CDR3 loop is CASRHQGAGGNTIYF. For the CDR3, the DNA is TGTGCCAGCAGACACCAGGGGGCTGGAGGAAACACCATATATTTT.

This clonotype was counted many times. This rearrangement joins TRBV20-1 to TRBJ2-3; TRBD2 agrees at 8 bases. The length of the CDR3 is 16 residues. Germline loops: CDR1 DFQATT, CDR2 SNEGSKA (reference sequence). The ends lost 3 bases at V and 0 bases at J; junction bases unmatched: 8. The CDR3 spells CSASGRALGSTDTQYF. In DNA form, the CDR3 reads TGCAGTGCTAGCGGGAGGGCCCTCGGTAGCACAGATACGCAGTATTTT.

This clonotype was detected a few times. The CDR3 reads CSVEDSAKLGYTF. CDR3 coding DNA: TGCAGCGTTGAAGATTCCGCTAAACTTGGCTACACCTTC. The chain has TRBV29-1 and TRBJ1-2; D remains unclear. The CDR3 has 13 amino acids. The V end lost 0 bases, the J end lost 7 bases, and 12 bases lay between the germline ends. Germline V lookup: CDR1 SQVTM, CDR2 ANQGSEA.

In this sample, this clonotype turned up many times. The chain couples TRBV29-1 to TRBJ2-3; D might be TRBD1 or TRBD2, each matching 5 bases. V lost 3 bases and J lost 1, with 11 bases in between. The CDR3 consists of 14 residues. Germline V lookup: CDR1 SQVTM, CDR2 ANQGSEA. In nucleotides, the CDR3 is TGCAGCGTTGACCGGGGCAGGGGCACAGATACGCAGTATTTT. Protein sequence: CSVDRGRGTDTQYF.

This clonotype was counted ten times or more. The chain combines TRBV20-1 with TRBJ2-7; 15 bases are shared with TRBD2. Germline values: CDR1 DFQATT, CDR2 SNEGSKA (reference sequence). Losses at the gene ends were 1 base for V and 6 bases for J; bases not matched to a gene: 13. The CDR3 consists of 18 residues. For the CDR3, the DNA is TGCAGTGCTAGAGTCCCACCGGGACTAGCGGGGGGCCAGGGCGAGCAGTACTTC. Its translation: CSARVPPGLAGGQGEQYF.

This clonotype was counted only a few times. This sequence joins TRBV7-9 and TRBJ2-7, with 15 positions matching TRBD2. With V trimmed by 4 bases and J by 0 bases, 7 bases remained unmatched. The length of the CDR3 is 18 residues. Germline values: CDR1 SEHNR, CDR2 FQNEAQ (reference sequence). CDR3 DNA sequence: TGTGCCAGCAGCTCGGCCGGGACTAGCGGGGGGAACTCCTACGAGCAGTACTTC. As protein: CASSSAGTSGGNSYEQYF.

The sample holds many counts of this clonotype. This chain links TRBV2 with TRBJ1-6; D is ambiguous. V lost 5 bases to trimming and J lost 9 bases, with 11 bases between them. CDR1 is SNHLY, CDR2 FYNNEI, per germline. The CDR3 has 13 residues. The CDR3 DNA follows: TGTGCCAGCAGTTTGGAAGACGGTTCACCCCTCCACTTT. Protein: CASSLEDGSPLHF.

This clonotype was detected many times. The chain combines TRBV29-1 with TRBJ2-7; D unresolved. Trimming removed 5 bases at V and 5 bases at J, with 16 bases between. The CDR3 sequence is 13 residues long. CDR1 and CDR2 (germline): SQVTM, ANQGSEA. The CDR3 DNA is TGCAGCGTTCGCGGCCGCCTTATGGACGAGCAGTACTTC. This gives the protein CSVRGRLMDEQYF.

The chain has TRBV27 and TRBJ1-5; 7 bases are shared with TRBD1. Per the germline V gene, CDR1 is MNHEY and CDR2 is SMNVEV (reference sequence). The CDR3 consists of 16 residues. V was pared by 5 bases and J by 4 bases, with 11 bases of the junction left unmatched. The CDR3 DNA reads as TGTGCCAGCAGTCCTAGGACGACAGGGAGAAATCAGCCCCAGCATTTT. It is translated as CASSPRTTGRNQPQHF.

The chain has TRBV6-2 or TRBV6-3 and TRBJ2-5; the match to TRBD2 covers 8 bases. This CDR3 spans 14 amino acids. Germline V gene lookup returns CDR1 MNHEY and CDR2 SVGEGT. The trim removed 1 base at V and 4 bases at J, leaving 2 bases unmatched. The CDR3 DNA sequence: TGTGCCAGCAGTTACTTTGCGGGAGGAGAGACCCAGTACTTC. Its translation: CASSYFAGGETQYF.

This clonotype has a count of ten or more. This chain connects TRBV11-2 to TRBJ2-3, with D possibly matching TRBD2 (6 bases). Trimming removed 8 bases at V and 2 bases at J, with 14 bases between. The CDR3 has 14 amino acids. CDR1 and CDR2 (germline): SGHAT, FQNNGV. For the CDR3, the DNA is TGTGCCAGCGCTTTAACGGGGGACACAGATACGCAGTATTTT. Amino acid sequence: CASALTGDTDTQYF.

The chain is built from TRBV28 and TRBJ1-5; 9 bases line up with TRBD1. V trimming: 1 base; J trimming: 3 bases; junction bases outside the gene matches: 10. This CDR3 is 18 amino acids long. Germline CDR1 MDHEN, CDR2 SYDVKM. This chain's CDR3 is CASSLFWGGQGPNQPQHF. CDR3 DNA: TGTGCCAGCAGTTTATTTTGGGGGGGACAGGGCCCCAATCAGCCCCAGCATTTT.

This clonotype was counted only a few times. V is TRBV6-5 and J is TRBJ2-3; possibly TRBD1 for D (5 bases). The CDR3 has 16 residues. With 2 bases removed from V and 2 bases from J, the gap between germline ends came to 14 bases. Germline V gene data show CDR1 as MNHEY and CDR2 as SVGAGI. CDR3 protein: CASSYRGNKYTDTQYF. CDR3 nucleotide sequence: TGTGCCAGCAGTTACAGGGGAAATAAGTACACAGATACGCAGTATTTT.

The sample holds many counts of this clonotype. The chain recombines TRBV6-5 with TRBJ2-3; 13 bases are shared with TRBD2. Unmatched junction bases numbered 10, after V lost 6 bases and J lost 4 bases. Germline V CDR1 and CDR2: MNHEY, SVGAGI. The length of the CDR3 is 17 residues. Here the CDR3 reads CASRPRRTSGRSDTQYF. The CDR3 DNA follows: TGTGCCAGCAGACCCCGTCGGACTAGCGGGAGATCAGATACGCAGTATTTT.

Ten or more counts support this clonotype. V is TRBV12-3 or TRBV12-4 and J is TRBJ1-2, with D unclear. This CDR3 spans 14 amino acids. The V end lost 6 bases, the J end lost 0 bases, and 11 bases lay between the germline ends. Here the CDR3 reads CASRTQLTNYGYTF. In DNA, the CDR3 is TGTGCCAGCAGGACACAGCTAACTAACTATGGCTACACCTTC.

The sample holds one count of this clonotype. This chain joins TRBV20-1 and TRBJ2-1; D is possibly TRBD2 (5 bases). CDR3 length: 12 residues. Germline CDR1 and CDR2: DFQATT and SNEGSKA (reference sequence). Between the trimmed V and J ends, which lost 6 bases and 8 bases, there was a span of 14 bases. CDR3 bases: TGCAGTGCGCGGCGCGGGTTCGATGAGCAGTTCTTC. Its protein product is CSARRGFDEQFF.

This clonotype was seen a few times. The J gene is TRBJ2-1, the V gene TRBV5-1; 8 bases agree with TRBD1. Germline V gene data show CDR1 as SGHRS and CDR2 as YFSETQ. The V segment lost 4 bases and the J segment 6 bases; nucleotides outside the gene matches: 9. This CDR3 is built from 15 residues. The CDR3 DNA sequence: TGCGCCAGCAGCGATTGGACAGGGCATTTCAATGAGCAGTTCTTC. This codes for CASSDWTGHFNEQFF.

This clonotype was seen a handful of times. The V call is TRBV7-9, the J call TRBJ2-7; 7 nucleotides line up with TRBD2. CDR1 and CDR2 (germline): SEHNR, FQNEAQ (reference sequence). V lost 1 base to trimming and J lost 6 bases; unmatched junction nucleotides: 6. The CDR3 has 14 residues. The CDR3 DNA follows: TGTGCCAGCAGCTTAGGTGCGGGAGTCCGCGAGCAGTACTTC. This gives the protein CASSLGAGVREQYF.

About this clonotype itself: A much larger clonotype is one base distant, so this may be a read error. V is TRBV20-1 and J is TRBJ2-2; 11 bases map to TRBD1. This CDR3 is built from 16 residues. CDR1 and CDR2 from the germline V gene are DFQATT and SNEGSKA (reference sequence). The CDR3 sequence is CSASQGTGGNTGEPFF. CDR3 DNA: TGCAGTGCTAGTCAGGGGACAGGGGGTAACACCGGGGAGCCGTTTTTT.

This clonotype was seen at least ten times. The chain couples TRBV10-3 to TRBJ2-7; D is perhaps TRBD1 (6 bases). CDR3 length equals 14 residues. Trimming left V 4 bases short and J 4 bases short, with 14 bases between. Germline V gives CDR1 ENHRY, CDR2 SYGVKD. The CDR3: CAISAGTKSYEQYF. The CDR3 nucleotides read TGTGCCATCAGTGCCGGGACAAAGTCTTACGAGCAGTACTTC.

This clonotype turned up a few times. V is TRBV12-3 or TRBV12-4 and J is TRBJ2-7; D gene unclear. The CDR3 consists of 14 residues. The V end lost 8 bases, the J end lost 1 base, and 15 bases lay between the germline ends. CDR3 nucleotide sequence: TGTGCCAGCTGCACGGACCAATCTTCCTACGAGCAGTACTTC. Protein product: CASCTDQSSYEQYF.

The rearrangement joins TRBV5-1 to TRBJ1-1; D call uncertain. The germline V gene encodes CDR1 SGHRS and CDR2 YFSETQ. Between the trimmed V and J ends, which lost 0 bases and 0 bases, there was a span of 9 bases. The CDR3 sequence is 15 residues long. CDR3 in amino acids: CASSLAVNLNTEAFF. In nucleotides, the CDR3 is TGCGCCAGCAGCTTGGCCGTTAACCTGAACACTGAAGCTTTCTTT.

This clonotype was seen only a few times. V and J are TRBV7-8 and TRBJ1-5; D remains unclear. Trimming took 2 bases from V and 2 from J, leaving 13 bases between them. The CDR3 sequence is 16 residues long. CDR1 and CDR2 from the germline V gene are SGHVS and FQNEAQ. The CDR3 loop is CASSLLRGLGNQPQHF. As DNA, the CDR3 is TGTGCCAGCAGCTTATTACGGGGATTGGGCAATCAGCCCCAGCATTTT.

The sample holds a few counts of this clonotype. The rearrangement uses TRBV6-2 or TRBV6-3 and TRBJ1-1; 7 nucleotides agree with TRBD1. The V gene end was trimmed by 6 bases and the J gene end by 7 bases; junction bases not matched to a gene: 2. The CDR3 is 11 amino acids. Per germline, CDR1 MNHEY and CDR2 SVGEGT. In DNA, the CDR3 is TGTGCCAGCAGGAGACAGGGTGAAGCTTTCTTT. Translated, it gives CASRRQGEAFF.

The rearrangement uses TRBV20-1 and TRBJ2-2; 7 nucleotides align to TRBD1. V gave up 6 bases and J gave up 5 bases; unmatched junction bases: 6. The length of the CDR3 is 13 residues. Germline CDR1 DFQATT, CDR2 SNEGSKA (reference sequence). Here the CDR3 reads CSARQGYTGELFF. CDR3 coding DNA: TGCAGTGCAAGACAGGGATATACCGGGGAGCTGTTTTTT.

Regarding this clonotype: A single base separates this from a much larger clone, so it may be a read error. The gene calls are TRBV6-1 and TRBJ1-3, with 8 bases identical to TRBD1. Losses at the gene ends were 6 bases for V and 0 bases for J; bases not matched to a gene: 10. The CDR3 loop spans 17 amino acids. Germline assignment: CDR1 MNHNS and CDR2 SASEGT. The CDR3 loop reads CASRESWTGISGNTIYF. In DNA, the CDR3 is TGTGCCAGCAGAGAATCCTGGACAGGGATCTCTGGAAACACCATATATTTT.

This clonotype occurred many times. The rearrangement uses TRBV7-2 and TRBJ2-7; 7 positions match TRBD1. The J segment lost 4 bases and the V segment lost 3 bases, leaving 12 bases of the junction unmatched. CDR3 length equals 16 residues. The germline gives CDR1 SGHTA, CDR2 FQGNSA. Written as DNA, the CDR3 is TGTGCCAGCAGCTTGTCCTGGGGCAGGGGGAGTTACGAGCAGTACTTC. Translated: CASSLSWGRGSYEQYF.

The chain employs TRBV30 and TRBJ1-5, with 7 bases aligning to TRBD1. Germline CDR1 is GTSNPN and CDR2 is SVGIG (reference sequence). The CDR3 length is 16 residues. V lost 5 bases, J lost 4 bases, and 14 bases stayed unmatched. The CDR3 reads CAWGPGQLFPNQPQHF. The DNA for the CDR3 is TGTGCCTGGGGACCGGGACAGCTCTTTCCTAATCAGCCCCAGCATTTT.

The table lists this clonotype with many counts. The DNA of the CDR3 is TGCGCCAGCAGTCAGGGGCAACAATACGAGCAGTACTTC. Amino acids: CASSQGQQYEQYF. The genes are TRBV10-1 and TRBJ2-7, with D possibly being TRBD1 (6 bases). The CDR3 length is 13 residues. V was trimmed by 5 bases and J by 4 bases, leaving 12 bases between them. Germline V gives CDR1 WNHNN, CDR2 SYGVQD (reference sequence).